Listed below are T cell receptor beta chains from one sample, sequenced in a study of CD8+ T cells in alopecia areata. Data came from immunoSEQ multiplex PCR; TCRdb stores just in-frame clones and leaves some out. Among roughly 250,000 clones listed, 67% were seen once. This sample comprised CD4+ T cells sorted from blood, obtained at week 0. These receptors were collected from a human donor with alopecia areata. CDR3s include the opening cysteine and the closing phenylalanine or tryptophan. D genes are given only for firm matches. Clone sizes are given selectively: once, few, many, or a class where the clone is expanded.

abundance	v_gene	d_gene	j_gene	CDR3nt	CDR3aa
.	TRBV7-8	.	TRBJ1-5	TGTGCCAGCAGCTTAGTAACGAGGGGGGGCAATCAGCCCCAGCATTTT	CASSLVTRGGNQPQHF
.	TRBV10-3	TRBD2	TRBJ2-5	TGTGCCATCAGTGAGGGGAGTAGCGGGGGTTTGCAAGAGACCCAGTACTTC	CAISEGSSGGLQETQYF
.	TRBV14	.	TRBJ2-5	TGTGCCAGCAGTCCTGGACGGCCCGCGGGGACCCAGTACTTC	CASSPGRPAGTQYF
.	TRBV23-1	TRBD1	TRBJ2-7	TGCGCCAGCCCGACAGGGCCAACCTACGAGCAGTACTTC	CASPTGPTYEQYF
.	TRBV28	.	TRBJ1-6	TGTGCCAGCAGTCCACAGGGCCGGAATTCACCCCTCCACTTT	CASSPQGRNSPLHF
.	TRBV7-2	.	TRBJ1-5	TGTGCCAGCAGCCCCTACAACTTAGCTACACGCAATCAGCCCCAGCATTTT	CASSPYNLATRNQPQHF
.	TRBV7-9	.	TRBJ2-5	TGTGCCAGCAGTACGGACGGAGAGACCCAGTACTTC	CASSTDGETQYF
.	TRBV7-9	TRBD1	TRBJ2-5	TGTGCCAGCCGCTCGCTAGGGGACAGTCAAGAGACCCAGTACTTC	CASRSLGDSQETQYF
few	TRBV29-1	.	TRBJ2-7	TGCAGCGTTCGGGGCTTCTCCTACGAGCAGTACTTC	CSVRGFSYEQYF
.	TRBV7-6	.	TRBJ2-5	TGTGCCAGCAGCTTACTAGCGAGGGGGTACCAAGAGACCCAGTACTTC	CASSLLARGYQETQYF
.	TRBV5-1	TRBD1	TRBJ2-7	TGCGCCAGCAGCGTTGGTTGGACAGGGCCTTCCCACGAGCAGTACTTC	CASSVGWTGPSHEQYF
.	TRBV5-1	TRBD1	TRBJ1-1	TGCGCCAGCAGCTTGTTAGACAGGGGGCTCGCGAACACTGAAGCTTTCTTT	CASSLLDRGLANTEAFF
.	TRBV9	.	TRBJ1-3	TGTGCCAGCAGCGTACAGGGCAGCTCTGGAAACACCATATATTTT	CASSVQGSSGNTIYF
.	TRBV5-1	TRBD2	TRBJ2-1	TGCGCCAGCAGCTTGGGTCCGGGGGGATCGAATGAGCAGTTCTTC	CASSLGPGGSNEQFF
few	TRBV30	.	TRBJ2-1	TGTGCCTGGACAGGGCCTACTAGTCCCCTGGACAATGAGCAGTTCTTC	CAWTGPTSPLDNEQFF
.	TRBV5-1	.	TRBJ1-4	TGCGCCAGCAGCTTGGAAGGGGACGCAGCTGAAAAACTGTTTTTT	CASSLEGDAAEKLFF
.	TRBV29-1	TRBD1	TRBJ2-4	TGCAGCGTACTAAGTACAGGGGCTCGAAACATTCAGTACTTC	CSVLSTGARNIQYF
once	TRBV4-1	.	TRBJ1-1	TGCGCCAGCAGCCGAGAACCACCAGGGTCCACTGAAGCTTTCTTT	CASSREPPGSTEAFF
.	TRBV25-1	TRBD1	TRBJ1-2	TGTGCCAGCAGTGAGGGACAGCTCCTCTATGGCTACACCTTC	CASSEGQLLYGYTF
.	TRBV6-1	.	TRBJ1-2	TGTGCCAGCAGTGGCAGGGAAAATGGCTACACCTTC	CASSGRENGYTF
many	TRBV5-6	TRBD1	TRBJ1-6	TGTGCCAGCAGCGGGACAGGGCGAGCCCTCCACTTT	CASSGTGRALHF
few	TRBV2	TRBD1	TRBJ2-1	TGTGCCACTTCCGGGACAGTGTACAATGAGCAGTTCTTC	CATSGTVYNEQFF
.	TRBV29-1	.	TRBJ2-7	TGCAGCGTTGTCCCGCTTGGCCAGGCATCCTACGAGCAGTACTTC	CSVVPLGQASYEQYF
few	TRBV14	TRBD1	TRBJ1-1	TGTGCCAGCAGCCAAAGGGATGACAGGGGACGCACTGAAGCTTTCTTT	CASSQRDDRGRTEAFF
.	TRBV18	.	TRBJ2-7	TGTGCCAGCTCACCTCCGGGACAAGTCTACGAGCAGTACTTC	CASSPPGQVYEQYF
few	TRBV10-3	TRBD1	TRBJ1-6	TGTGCCATCAGCCGGGACAGGGATTCACCCCTCCACTTT	CAISRDRDSPLHF
.	TRBV7-9	.	TRBJ1-1	TGTGCCAGCAGCTTGGGGGTCGGAGCTTTCTTT	CASSLGVGAFF
few	TRBV30	.	TRBJ2-1	TGTGCCTGTAGTTACGCGCCGAACAACAATGAGCAGTTCTTC	CACSYAPNNNEQFF
.	TRBV4-1	.	TRBJ1-1	TGCGCCAGCAGCCTCCCGGGTGTCGGGACTGAAGCTTTCTTT	CASSLPGVGTEAFF
few	TRBV5-4	.	TRBJ2-3	TGTGCCAGCAGCTCAGCGGCCCGGGGCACAGATACGCAGTATTTT	CASSSAARGTDTQYF
.	TRBV5-6	.	TRBJ2-5	TGTGCCAGCAGCTTGCGGGGAATCCAAGAGACCCAGTACTTC	CASSLRGIQETQYF